One sample yielded the 20 T cell receptor beta chains listed below, sequenced in a study of post-analysis software for immune sequencing data. Which antigens these TCRs recognize remains unknown. Unique molecular identifiers tagged the TCR beta cDNA libraries. Via MiXCR, TCRdb re-called the PCR reads, giving one row per CDR3 protein. This sample yields 500,000 to 600,000 distinct CDR3 sequences, of which about 40% are seen a single time; more than 1.5% belongs to the top ten. Notes on the study in general: Comparison of patients with controls showed four or five TRBV segments more frequent in patients, TRBV5-6, TRBV5-1 and TRBV20-1 among them.

The material sequenced was blood. These receptors all stem from a girl aged 5 to 17 with multiple sclerosis.

The chain carries TRBV5-1 and TRBJ2-1, with 10 bases aligning to TRBD1. The tail of the sequence fits TRBJ2-7 better, so the J call may be wrong. Germline V gene lookup returns CDR1 SGHRS and CDR2 YFSETQ. This CDR3 region has 16 residues. The CDR3 protein is CASSLGLGTGAYEQYF. CDR3 bases: TGCGCCAGCAGCTTGGGGCTTGGGACAGGGGCCTACGAGCAGTACTTC.

This chain joins TRBV11-1 and TRBJ1-2; 7 nucleotides agree with TRBD1. After removal of 5 bases from V and 8 bases from J, the junction contained 8 bases not matched to a gene. The CDR3 runs to 13 residues. Germline lookup yields CDR1 SGHAT and CDR2 FQDESV (reference sequence). As DNA, the CDR3 is TGTGCCAGCAGCCCGGGGACAGAACAAGGCTACACCTTC. Its protein product is CASSPGTEQGYTF.

There are a few counts of this clonotype. Written as DNA, the CDR3 is TGTGCCAGCAGCTGGGGTTTGGGTTCTAGCGGGGGTTCCTACGAGCAGTACTTC. It codes for CASSWGLGSSGGSYEQYF. The V and J genes are TRBV7-2 and TRBJ2-7, with TRBD2 matching 10 bases. Germline V gene data show CDR1 as SGHTA and CDR2 as FQGNSA. CDR3 size: 18 residues. With 4 bases clipped from V and 1 base from J, the junction kept 13 bases outside the gene matches.

This rearrangement joins TRBV5-1 to TRBJ1-2, with unresolved D. The CDR3 totals 13 residues. Germline V CDR1 and CDR2: SGHRS, YFSETQ. V was shortened by 0 bases and J by 8 bases, with 11 bases between the two germline ends. The CDR3 DNA is TGCGCCAGCAGCTTGGGCAGCGGTGAAGGCTACACCTTC. Protein sequence: CASSLGSGEGYTF.

This clonotype was observed a few times. J is TRBJ1-2 and V is TRBV6-5, with D maybe TRBD1 (5 bases). Trimming shortened V by 2 bases and J by 8 bases, and 12 bases separated the two germline ends. This CDR3 has 13 residues. Germline loops: CDR1 MNHEY, CDR2 SVGAGI. The CDR3 loop is CASSYGGVRGYTF. CDR3 sequence (DNA): TGTGCCAGCAGTTACGGGGGGGTCAGAGGCTACACCTTC.

The chain links TRBV5-1 to TRBJ2-4; D gene unclear. The CDR3 has 16 amino acids. Germline V gene lookup returns CDR1 SGHRS and CDR2 YFSETQ. Trimming removed 0 bases at V and 0 bases at J, with 10 bases between. CDR3 nucleotide sequence: TGCGCCAGCAGCTTGGCCGGGCAGCTAGCCAAAAACATTCAGTACTTC. As protein: CASSLAGQLAKNIQYF.

This clonotype was detected a few times. The chain has TRBV4-2 and TRBJ2-5, with D tentatively TRBD2 (7 bases). Trimming took 0 bases from V and 2 from J, leaving 10 bases between them. Germline V lookup: CDR1 LGHNA, CDR2 YNFKEQ. The CDR3 covers 15 residues. As DNA, the CDR3 is TGTGCCAGCAGCCAAGAGGGGGGGCAGCAAGAGACCCAGTACTTC. Translating it yields CASSQEGGQQETQYF.

V is TRBV6-2 or TRBV6-3 and J is TRBJ2-5; 9 bases match TRBD2. The V and J ends lost 2 bases and 2 bases, in that order; junction bases with no gene match: 9. The CDR3 runs to 17 residues. Per germline, CDR1 MNHEY and CDR2 SVGEGT. The CDR3 nucleotides read TGTGCCAGCAGTTACATAGGAGCGGGAGGCGCGCAAGAGACCCAGTACTTC. It codes for CASSYIGAGGAQETQYF.

The chain combines TRBV29-1 with TRBJ1-2; D gene unclear. V dropped 4 bases and J dropped 6 bases, with 15 bases sitting between them. The CDR3 is 13 amino acids. Per the germline V gene, CDR1 is SQVTM and CDR2 is ANQGSEA. The CDR3 nucleotides are TGCAGCGTTGGACTGATAACGGACGATGGCTACACCTTC. Amino acids: CSVGLITDDGYTF. The full variable domain, in which reference TRBV29-1 and TRBJ1-2 provide the parts outside the CDR3, is SAVISQKPSRDICQRGTSLTIQCQVDSQVTMMFWYRQQPGQSLTLIATANQGSEATYESGFVIDKFPISRPNLTFSTLTVSNMSPEDSSIYLCSVGLITDDGYTFGSGTRLTVV.

Only a few counts were recorded for this clonotype. The chain is built from TRBV29-1 and TRBJ2-4; no reliable D call. Gene TRBJ2-7 matches the end of the DNA better, so the J call may be wrong. Germline V gene data show CDR1 as SQVTM and CDR2 as ANQGSEA. CDR3 length equals 12 residues. CDR3: CSVDLGTAEQYF. Here the CDR3 DNA reads TGCAGCGTTGATCTGGGCACTGCCGAGCAGTACTTC.

The chain couples TRBV2 to TRBJ2-7; D not resolved. This CDR3 region has 12 residues. Trimming stripped 6 bases from V and 3 bases from J, with 9 bases between. Germline loops: CDR1 SNHLY, CDR2 FYNNEI. The CDR3 DNA is TGTGCCAGCAGCGGCCAAATCTACGAGCAGTACTTC. Amino acid sequence: CASSGQIYEQYF.

This clonotype was detected a few times. The chain has TRBV5-1 and TRBJ2-4; maybe TRBD2 (5 bases). CDR3 length: 13 residues. Germline loops: CDR1 SGHRS, CDR2 YFSETQ. Trimming took 0 bases from V and 8 from J, leaving 9 bases between them. CDR3 sequence reads: CASSLVTGDIQYF. The DNA for the CDR3 is TGCGCCAGCAGCTTGGTCACCGGGGACATTCAGTACTTC.

The chain recombines TRBV28 with TRBJ2-1, with 8 bases aligning to TRBD1. The length of the CDR3 is 16 residues. V was clipped by 6 bases and J by 0 bases; unmatched bases: 7. Germline-derived CDR1 and CDR2 are MDHEN and SYDVKM. This CDR3 is CASRETGASSYNEQFF. The CDR3 nucleotides are TGTGCCAGCAGGGAGACAGGGGCGAGCTCCTACAATGAGCAGTTCTTC.

At least ten counts were recorded for this clonotype. The chain links TRBV12-3 or TRBV12-4 to TRBJ1-2, with TRBD1 identical over 9 bases. J was trimmed by 7 bases and V by 0 bases; bases with no gene match: 6. The length of the CDR3 is 15 residues. CDR3 sequence: CASSLAGQGKAGYTF. For the CDR3, the DNA is TGTGCCAGCAGTTTAGCGGGACAGGGAAAGGCTGGCTACACCTTC.

The CDR3, as DNA: TGCGCCAGCAACTTCCGAGAGACCCAGTACTTC. Protein sequence: CASNFRETQYF. The rearrangement joins TRBV5-1 to TRBJ2-5, with D hard to call. The CDR3 extends over 11 amino acids. V lost 6 bases, J lost 4 bases, and 7 bases lay in between. CDR1 and CDR2 from the germline V gene are SGHRS and YFSETQ.

This clonotype was seen just once. This chain uses TRBV7-2 with TRBJ2-7, with 8 bases matching TRBD1. CDR1 is SGHTA and CDR2 is FQGNSA in the germline V gene. CDR3 length equals 15 residues. The trim removed 5 bases at V and 4 bases at J, leaving 10 bases unmatched. CDR3 sequence: CASSPRTGKLYEQYF. Here the CDR3 DNA reads TGTGCCAGCAGCCCGCGGACAGGGAAACTTTACGAGCAGTACTTC.

The gene calls are TRBV3-1 and TRBJ2-5; 7 nucleotides agree with TRBD1. V was clipped by 3 bases and J by 11 bases; unmatched bases: 15. CDR1 and CDR2 from the germline V gene are LGHDT and YNNKEL (reference sequence). The CDR3 has 15 amino acids. CDR3 nucleotide sequence: TGTGCCAGCAGCCACCGACAGGGAGTAGTACCAGAGCAGTACTTC. It is translated as CASSHRQGVVPEQYF.

This clonotype has more than one count but fewer than ten. The chain has TRBV6-1 and TRBJ1-1; weak D call: TRBD1 (6 bases). The germline V gene has CDR1 MNHNS and CDR2 SASEGT. V dropped 2 bases and J dropped 1 base, with 8 bases sitting between them. The CDR3 is 14 amino acids. The CDR3 here is CASSEIGGNTEAFF. In DNA, the CDR3 is TGTGCCAGCAGTGAAATAGGGGGGAACACTGAAGCTTTCTTT.

V usage is TRBV12-3 or TRBV12-4 and J usage is TRBJ1-2; tentatively, D is TRBD1 (6 bases). The CDR3 spans 18 residues. With 2 bases removed from V and 6 bases from J, the gap between germline ends came to 25 bases. The CDR3 region is CASSLFSRVQGLRDGYTF. The CDR3, as DNA: TGTGCCAGCAGTTTATTTTCACGGGTGCAGGGGCTTAGGGATGGCTACACCTTC.

The V call is TRBV20-1, the J call TRBJ2-4; tentative D call: TRBD2 (6 bases). The CDR3 extends over 13 amino acids. Germline V gives CDR1 DFQATT, CDR2 SNEGSKA (reference sequence). Between the trimmed V and J ends, which lost 3 bases and 5 bases, there was a span of 11 bases. The CDR3: CSAREGRENIQYF. The CDR3 nucleotides read TGCAGTGCTAGGGAGGGCAGAGAAAACATTCAGTACTTC.